These T cell receptor beta chains were read from a single sample in a study of beta chain features in type 1 diabetes. The table came from immunoSEQ multiplex PCR; TCRdb's copy has only in-frame clones and leaves some out. The table lists 330,000 or so clones, about 19% of them singletons. Input material: naive CD4+ T cells from blood. The receptors originated from a woman between 18 and 30 years old in good health. CDR3s include the opening cysteine and the closing phenylalanine or tryptophan. A D gene is named only where the DNA matches it firmly. Size tells how often a clone was seen (once, few, many) or the class of an expanded clone, and some rows leave it out.

v_call: TRBV5-1
d_call: .
j_call: TRBJ2-3
clone_size: few
cdr3_aa: CASSLGLAHDTQYF
cdr3_nt: TGCGCCAGCAGCTTGGGACTGGCACATGATACGCAGTATTTT

v_call: TRBV6-6
d_call: TRBD1
j_call: TRBJ1-2
clone_size: few
cdr3_aa: CASTYPGGYGYTF
cdr3_nt: TGTGCCAGCACCTATCCAGGGGGCTATGGCTACACCTTC

v_call: TRBV11-2
d_call: TRBD1
j_call: TRBJ2-5
clone_size: few
cdr3_aa: CASRPGQGYGTQYF
cdr3_nt: TGTGCCAGCAGGCCGGGACAGGGGTACGGGACCCAGTACTTC

v_call: TRBV19
d_call: TRBD2
j_call: TRBJ2-5
clone_size: few
cdr3_aa: CASRTSGQETQYF
cdr3_nt: TGTGCCAGTCGAACTAGCGGCCAAGAGACCCAGTACTTC

v_call: TRBV4-1
d_call: TRBD1
j_call: TRBJ2-7
clone_size: .
cdr3_aa: CASSPGQGYRTYEQYF
cdr3_nt: TGCGCCAGCAGCCCGGGACAGGGGTATCGGACCTACGAGCAGTACTTC

v_call: TRBV7-2
d_call: .
j_call: TRBJ2-3
clone_size: few
cdr3_aa: CASSRSTDTQYF
cdr3_nt: TGTGCCAGCAGCCGGAGCACAGATACGCAGTATTTT

v_call: TRBV13
d_call: .
j_call: TRBJ2-7
clone_size: .
cdr3_aa: CASSPLAVTYEQYF
cdr3_nt: TGTGCCAGCAGCCCATTAGCGGTTACCTACGAGCAGTACTTC

v_call: TRBV4-1
d_call: .
j_call: TRBJ2-5
clone_size: .
cdr3_aa: CASRRSPGEAVETQYF
cdr3_nt: TGCGCCAGCCGCCGCTCCCCGGGGGAGGCAGTGGAGACCCAGTACTTC

v_call: TRBV28
d_call: .
j_call: TRBJ1-1
clone_size: few
cdr3_aa: CASLGRGWNTEAFF
cdr3_nt: TGTGCCAGCCTAGGGAGGGGATGGAACACTGAAGCTTTCTTT

v_call: TRBV7-9
d_call: TRBD1
j_call: TRBJ2-1
clone_size: .
cdr3_aa: CASSSTGGGYNEQFF
cdr3_nt: TGTGCCAGCAGCTCCACAGGGGGTGGGTACAATGAGCAGTTCTTC